These 21 T cell receptor beta chains were all obtained from the same sample, sequenced in a study of shared clonotypes between healthy human individuals (TCRdb year 2020). Receptor libraries were prepared by the immunoSEQ multiplex PCR assay. Drawn from immuneACCESS, this table holds only the in-frame rearrangements with V and J called that TCRdb kept. Clones are partly lost; checked studies trace under half to an unresolved V gene and leave the rest unexplained. The sample profile shows just over 2,000,000 clones; 85% to 95% of them were found once. Jointly, the top ten make up 0.13% of the sample. Sequenced sample: naive CD4+ T cells sorted from blood. The sample's cell subset or site label, in plain terms: CD45RA+ positively selected. These receptors all come from a man between 18 and 35 years old in good health.

V is TRBV12-5 and J is TRBJ2-3; TRBD2 aligns across 10 bases. The trim removed 4 bases at V and 2 bases at J, leaving 6 bases unmatched. This CDR3 has 16 amino acids. CDR1 is LGHNT, CDR2 FRNRAP, per germline. The CDR3: CASGSSGSTVTDTQYF. The CDR3 DNA reads as TGTGCTAGTGGTTCTAGCGGGAGTACGGTCACAGATACGCAGTATTTT.

The V and J genes are TRBV10-1 and TRBJ2-3; D gene uncertain. The CDR3 covers 12 residues. Germline CDR1 WNHNN, CDR2 SYGVQD (reference sequence). The V end was cut by 4 bases, the J end by 6 bases, with 8 bases between. CDR3 in amino acids: CASSGNQDTQYF. CDR3 nucleotide sequence: TGCGCCAGCAGTGGAAACCAGGATACGCAGTATTTT.

The chain combines TRBV28 with TRBJ2-7; D remains unclear. V was pared by 2 bases and J by 6 bases, with 11 bases between. Germline-derived CDR1 and CDR2 are MDHEN and SYDVKM. The CDR3 spans 13 residues. CDR3 sequence reads: CASSLTDFGEQYF. For the CDR3, the DNA is TGTGCCAGCAGTTTAACAGATTTCGGCGAGCAGTACTTC.

CDR3 in amino acids: CASSSHRETNSPLHF. The CDR3 DNA is TGTGCCAGCAGTAGCCACCGGGAGACAAATTCACCCCTCCACTTT. V is TRBV28 and J is TRBJ1-6; D not resolved. V was pared by 5 bases and J by 7 bases, with 15 bases between. The CDR3 covers 15 residues. Germline V gene sequence: CDR1 MDHEN, CDR2 SYDVKM.

The sample holds one count of this clone. The gene calls are TRBV5-1 and TRBJ2-3; tentatively, D is TRBD1 (6 bases). The germline gives CDR1 SGHRS, CDR2 YFSETQ. The CDR3 consists of 13 residues. Deletions cut 0 bases from V and 8 bases from J, with 10 bases between. The CDR3 coding sequence is TGCGCCAGCAGCTTGGGGACAGCGGCTACGCAGTATTTT. The encoded protein is CASSLGTAATQYF.

The chain recombines TRBV11-1 with TRBJ2-7; 10 bases map to TRBD2. Germline assignment: CDR1 SGHAT and CDR2 FQDESV (reference sequence). V lost 5 bases and J lost 5; bases outside the gene matches: 9. This CDR3 has 15 amino acids. CDR3: CASSPSGGDQDEQYF. Here the CDR3 DNA reads TGTGCCAGCAGCCCAAGCGGGGGGGACCAGGACGAGCAGTACTTC.

This clone was seen once. This rearrangement joins TRBV19 to TRBJ2-7; D is perhaps TRBD2 (5 bases). Germline V gives CDR1 LNHDA, CDR2 SQIVND (reference sequence). The CDR3 sequence is 15 residues long. The V end lost 6 bases, the J end lost 7 bases, and 22 bases lay between the germline ends. CDR3 sequence reads: CASSRLLRVGEEQYF. CDR3 DNA: TGTGCCAGTAGCCGGCTTTTGAGGGTAGGCGAAGAGCAGTACTTC.

The V gene is TRBV30, the J gene TRBJ2-7; 13 bases are a match to TRBD2. Trimming cost V 5 bases and J 4 bases; bases outside gene matches: 11. This CDR3 is 16 amino acids long. Germline V gene lookup returns CDR1 GTSNPN and CDR2 SVGIG (reference sequence). Here the CDR3 reads CAWGPPGLAGSYEQYF. In nucleotides, the CDR3 is TGTGCCTGGGGTCCCCCGGGACTAGCGGGGTCTTACGAGCAGTACTTC.

A word on this clone: Different DNA sequences within this sample yield the same CDR3. The rearrangement uses TRBV18 and TRBJ1-5; D perhaps matches TRBD1 (6 bases). There are 13 residues in the CDR3. The germline V gene has CDR1 KGHSH and CDR2 LQKENI. Trimming took 3 bases from V and 7 from J, leaving 10 bases between them. The CDR3 DNA follows: TGTGCCAGCTCACCGGGGGGCGGCCAGCCCCAGCATTTT. Its protein product is CASSPGGGQPQHF.

The V and J genes are TRBV9 and TRBJ1-1; 8 positions match TRBD1. With 4 bases clipped from V and 0 bases from J, the junction kept 8 bases outside the gene matches. The germline V gene has CDR1 SGDLS and CDR2 YYNGEE. The CDR3 has 16 amino acids. The CDR3 region is CASSPGDRGLNTEAFF. In DNA, the CDR3 is TGTGCCAGCAGCCCCGGAGACAGGGGACTGAACACTGAAGCTTTCTTT.

This clone is a singleton in its sample. The genes are TRBV9 and TRBJ2-2; a weak D match, TRBD1 (6 bases). Per germline, CDR1 SGDLS and CDR2 YYNGEE. This CDR3 is 16 amino acids long. Trimming cost V 4 bases and J 1 base, with 14 bases left between them. CDR3 nucleotides: TGTGCCAGCAGCCCGACGGGACAAGGGAACACCGGGGAGCTGTTTTTT. Its protein is CASSPTGQGNTGELFF. Full variable domain (remainder filled in from reference TRBV9 and TRBJ2-2): DSGVTQTPKHLITATGQRVTLRCSPRSGDLSVYWYQQSLDQGLQFLIQYYNGEERAKGNILERFSAQQFPDLHSELNLSSLELGDSALYFCASSPTGQGNTGELFFGEGSRLTVL.

V gene TRBV27 combines with J gene TRBJ1-1, with D possibly matching TRBD1 (5 bases). The ends were cut back, 3 bases at V and 3 bases at J, with 11 bases in the middle. Per germline, CDR1 MNHEY and CDR2 SMNVEV (reference sequence). The CDR3 has 14 residues. The CDR3 sequence is CASSFRDGYTEAFF. DNA for the CDR3: TGTGCCAGCAGTTTCCGGGACGGCTACACTGAAGCTTTCTTT.

The chain carries TRBV12-5 and TRBJ2-7; D unclear. Trimming stripped 5 bases from V and 2 bases from J, with 7 bases between. The CDR3 has 12 amino acids. The germline V gene has CDR1 LGHNT and CDR2 FRNRAP. The CDR3: CASGPTPYEQYF. CDR3 DNA sequence: TGTGCTAGTGGTCCTACCCCCTACGAGCAGTACTTC.

The CDR3 reads CASGGISTDTQYF. Written as DNA, the CDR3 is TGCGCCAGCGGGGGGATTTCCACAGATACGCAGTATTTT. The rearrangement uses TRBV5-1 and TRBJ2-3; perhaps TRBD2 as D (6 bases). Trimming stripped 7 bases from V and 2 bases from J, with 11 bases between. The CDR3 contains 13 residues. Germline V gene data show CDR1 as SGHRS and CDR2 as YFSETQ.

About this clone itself: Other DNA sequences from this sample encode an identical CDR3 as well. The chain is built from TRBV10-3 and TRBJ2-7; D unclear. V lost 4 bases to trimming and J lost 2 bases, with 6 bases between them. Germline values: CDR1 ENHRY, CDR2 SYGVKD. This CDR3 contains 12 residues. CDR3 sequence: CAISGLAYEQYF. CDR3 sequence (DNA): TGTGCCATCAGTGGTCTAGCCTACGAGCAGTACTTC.

J is TRBJ1-6 and V is TRBV19; D gene unclear. Germline CDR1 and CDR2: LNHDA and SQIVND (reference sequence). V was trimmed by 0 bases and J by 7 bases, leaving 4 bases between them. There are 13 residues in the CDR3. CDR3 coding DNA: TGTGCCAGTAGTATAGAGGTAAATTCACCCCTCCACTTT. It yields the protein CASSIEVNSPLHF. The full variable domain, with the rest looked up from reference TRBV19 and TRBJ1-6, is DGGITQSPKYLFRKEGQNVTLSCEQNLNHDAMYWYRQDPGQGLRLIYYSQIVNDFQKGDIAEGYSVSREKKESFPLTVTSAQKNPTAFYLCASSIEVNSPLHFGNGTRLTVT.

The CDR3 loop reads CASSGDEGGSPLHF. The CDR3 DNA sequence: TGTGCCAGCAGTGGGGACGAGGGCGGTTCACCCCTCCACTTT. V usage is TRBV28 and J usage is TRBJ1-6; maybe TRBD1 (5 bases). V was trimmed by 5 bases and J by 9 bases, leaving 14 bases between them. This CDR3 comprises 14 residues. Germline values: CDR1 MDHEN, CDR2 SYDVKM.

This chain joins TRBV28 and TRBJ1-3; possible D gene TRBD1, 5 bases. V shed 4 bases and J shed 4 bases, with 17 bases lying between them. The CDR3 is 16 amino acids. Germline V gene lookup returns CDR1 MDHEN and CDR2 SYDVKM. The CDR3 here is CASSSLSVGLGNTIYF. CDR3 nucleotide sequence: TGTGCCAGCAGTTCCCTCAGTGTGGGGCTAGGAAACACCATATATTTT.

The rearrangement joins TRBV27 to TRBJ1-5, with a weak D call TRBD1 (5 bases). This CDR3 contains 18 residues. V was cut by 6 bases and J by 0 bases, with 21 bases left in between. In germline, CDR1 is MNHEY, CDR2 SMNVEV (reference sequence). The CDR3 sequence: CASSSTFAGDYSNQPQHF. In DNA, the CDR3 is TGTGCCAGCAGCTCAACCTTTGCTGGGGACTATAGCAATCAGCCCCAGCATTTT.

The chain joins TRBV10-3 to TRBJ2-1; D tentatively reads TRBD1 or TRBD2 (6 bases each). Germline V CDR1 and CDR2: ENHRY, SYGVKD. This CDR3 spans 14 amino acids. Trimming took off 3 bases at V and 14 bases at J, with 20 bases between the two ends. Here the CDR3 reads CAISDSPGGLGEFF. DNA for the CDR3: TGTGCCATCAGTGATTCCCCCGGGGGCCTTGGAGAGTTCTTC.

Remarks on this clone: This CDR3 is also generated by other DNA sequences in the sample. The V gene is TRBV19, the J gene TRBJ1-2; D call uncertain. The CDR3 sequence is 13 residues long. V was clipped by 5 bases and J by 0 bases, with 7 bases between them. CDR1 and CDR2 (germline): LNHDA, SQIVND (reference sequence). CDR3 region: CASSGQANYGYTF. The CDR3, as DNA: TGTGCCAGTAGTGGGCAGGCTAACTATGGCTACACCTTC.